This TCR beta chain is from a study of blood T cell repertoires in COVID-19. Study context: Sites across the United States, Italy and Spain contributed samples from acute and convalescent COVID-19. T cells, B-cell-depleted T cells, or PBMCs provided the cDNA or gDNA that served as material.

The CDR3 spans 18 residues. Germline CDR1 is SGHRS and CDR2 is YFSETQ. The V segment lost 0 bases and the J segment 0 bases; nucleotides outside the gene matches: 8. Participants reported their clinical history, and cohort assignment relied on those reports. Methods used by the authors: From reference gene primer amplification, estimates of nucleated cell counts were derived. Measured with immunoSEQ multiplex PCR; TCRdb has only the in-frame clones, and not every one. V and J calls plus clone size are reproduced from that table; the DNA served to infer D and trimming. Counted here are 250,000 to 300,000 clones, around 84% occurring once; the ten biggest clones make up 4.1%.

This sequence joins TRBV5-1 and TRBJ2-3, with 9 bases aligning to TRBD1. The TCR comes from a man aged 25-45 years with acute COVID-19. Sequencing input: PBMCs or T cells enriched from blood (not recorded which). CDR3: CASSLVPGQGLSTDTQYF. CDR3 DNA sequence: TGCGCCAGCAGCTTGGTCCCGGGACAGGGATTGAGCACAGATACGCAGTATTTT.